The next 13 T cell receptor beta chains were all read from a single sample in a study of blood T cell repertoires in COVID-19. Clones were sequenced by immunoSEQ multiplex PCR, and TCRdb holds only the in-frame ones, with some missing. This repertoire shows 40,000 to 55,000 clones, approximately 78% found once; its top ten account for about 5%. Sample: PBMCs or T cells enriched from blood (not recorded which). The receptors were sampled from a woman aged 50 to 60 with acute COVID-19.

J is TRBJ2-2 and V is TRBV6-1; 12 nucleotides agree with TRBD2. Trimming cost V 4 bases and J 2 bases; bases outside gene matches: 2. Germline V gives CDR1 MNHNS, CDR2 SASEGT. There are 16 residues in the CDR3. This CDR3 reads CASSVLAGGNTGELFF. DNA for the CDR3: TGTGCCAGCAGTGTACTAGCGGGGGGAAACACCGGGGAGCTGTTTTTT.

The J gene is TRBJ1-1, the V gene TRBV28, with 8 positions matching TRBD1. This CDR3 has 13 amino acids. CDR1 and CDR2 from the germline V gene are MDHEN and SYDVKM. V gave up 6 bases and J gave up 3 bases; unmatched junction bases: 3. The CDR3 sequence is CASSQTGDTEAFF. The CDR3 nucleotides are TGTGCCAGCAGCCAGACAGGGGACACTGAAGCTTTCTTT.

The V gene is TRBV5-1, the J gene TRBJ2-2; 9 bases line up with TRBD2. CDR3 length equals 17 residues. Germline V gives CDR1 SGHRS, CDR2 YFSETQ. With V trimmed by 4 bases and J by 0 bases, 7 bases remained unmatched. The CDR3 DNA reads TGCGCCAGCAGCCAGGGACTAGCAGGGCCGAACACCGGGGAGCTGTTTTTT. Translation gives CASSQGLAGPNTGELFF.

The V call is TRBV6-5, the J call TRBJ1-1; perhaps TRBD1 as D (5 bases). Trimming took off 2 bases at V and 6 bases at J, with 10 bases between the two ends. The germline V gene has CDR1 MNHEY and CDR2 SVGAGI. This CDR3 is 13 amino acids long. CDR3 nucleotide sequence: TGTGCCAGCAGTTACGGTAGGGGCTCTGAAGCTTTCTTT. Its protein product is CASSYGRGSEAFF.

In its sample, this clone was seen many times. The same CDR3 also results from other DNA sequences found in this sample. The J gene is TRBJ2-2, the V gene TRBV10-1; D is ambiguous. The length of the CDR3 is 14 residues. Germline loops: CDR1 WNHNN, CDR2 SYGVQD (reference sequence). Trimming took off 3 bases at V and 1 base at J, with 6 bases between the two ends. CDR3 sequence: CASSDRLNTGELFF. The CDR3 nucleotides read TGCGCCAGCAGTGACAGACTGAACACCGGGGAGCTGTTTTTT.

The chain combines TRBV6-5 with TRBJ1-3; D is possibly TRBD1 (5 bases). Germline values: CDR1 MNHEY, CDR2 SVGAGI. Trimming stripped 4 bases from V and 4 bases from J, with 17 bases between. The CDR3 spans 16 residues. In DNA, the CDR3 is TGTGCCAGCAGTTCACCACAGGAAACAAAAGGAAACACCATATATTTT. The encoded protein is CASSSPQETKGNTIYF.

The chain joins TRBV7-2 to TRBJ1-5, with 8 bases identical to TRBD1. V trimming: 5 bases; J trimming: 7 bases; junction bases outside the gene matches: 4. Germline assignment: CDR1 SGHTA and CDR2 FQGNSA. The CDR3 covers 13 residues. The CDR3 sequence: CASSPTGDQPQHF. CDR3 bases: TGTGCCAGCAGCCCGACAGGGGACCAGCCCCAGCATTTT.

This clone was seen a single time. In DNA form, the CDR3 reads TGTGCCAGCAGCGTAGATCCCCAGGGTTCGGAAAAACTGTTTTTT. Its translation: CASSVDPQGSEKLFF. This chain links TRBV9 with TRBJ1-4, with D tentatively TRBD1 (5 bases). The CDR3 consists of 15 residues. From germline, CDR1 is SGDLS and CDR2 YYNGEE. V dropped 0 bases and J dropped 8 bases, with 14 bases sitting between them.

This clone occurred a few times. The rearrangement links TRBV27 to TRBJ1-2; D gene ambiguous. The V gene's germline CDR1 is MNHEY and CDR2 SMNVEV (reference sequence). V lost 3 bases, J lost 2 bases, and 7 bases lay in between. The CDR3 is 13 amino acids. CDR3 in DNA: TGTGCCAGCAGTTTGCGACACAACTATGGCTACACCTTC. Translating it yields CASSLRHNYGYTF.

This chain connects TRBV7-2 to TRBJ2-5; no definite D call. The CDR3 runs to 14 residues. V was clipped by 1 base and J by 2 bases, with 8 bases between them. Germline CDR1 reads SGHTA; CDR2 reads FQGNSA. This CDR3 is CASSLVGSQETQYF. For the CDR3, the DNA is TGTGCCAGCAGCTTAGTCGGTAGTCAAGAGACCCAGTACTTC.

The chain carries TRBV2 and TRBJ1-2; D gene uncertain. The CDR3 has 13 residues. Germline V CDR1 and CDR2: SNHLY, FYNNEI. V was cut by 2 bases and J by 10 bases, with 14 bases left in between. The CDR3 sequence: CASSELVFQDYTF. CDR3 nucleotides: TGTGCCAGCAGTGAATTAGTCTTCCAGGACTACACCTTC.

The chain links TRBV6-5 to TRBJ1-3, with D possibly being TRBD1 (6 bases). Trimming stripped 5 bases from V and 1 base from J, with 12 bases between. Germline lookup yields CDR1 MNHEY and CDR2 SVGAGI. This CDR3 is built from 15 residues. As DNA, the CDR3 is TGTGCCAGCAGTCCCCGGACAGCTTCTGGAAACACCATATATTTT. The encoded protein is CASSPRTASGNTIYF.

This clone was recorded once. The chain is built from TRBV28 and TRBJ1-2; possible D gene TRBD1, 6 bases. The V gene lost 3 bases and the J gene lost 7 bases, with 15 bases spanning the gap. The CDR3 is 14 amino acids. Germline V lookup: CDR1 MDHEN, CDR2 SYDVKM. CDR3 DNA sequence: TGTGCCAGCAGTTTGGGGGGGGGCCAGGTTGGCTACACCTTC. The encoded protein is CASSLGGGQVGYTF.